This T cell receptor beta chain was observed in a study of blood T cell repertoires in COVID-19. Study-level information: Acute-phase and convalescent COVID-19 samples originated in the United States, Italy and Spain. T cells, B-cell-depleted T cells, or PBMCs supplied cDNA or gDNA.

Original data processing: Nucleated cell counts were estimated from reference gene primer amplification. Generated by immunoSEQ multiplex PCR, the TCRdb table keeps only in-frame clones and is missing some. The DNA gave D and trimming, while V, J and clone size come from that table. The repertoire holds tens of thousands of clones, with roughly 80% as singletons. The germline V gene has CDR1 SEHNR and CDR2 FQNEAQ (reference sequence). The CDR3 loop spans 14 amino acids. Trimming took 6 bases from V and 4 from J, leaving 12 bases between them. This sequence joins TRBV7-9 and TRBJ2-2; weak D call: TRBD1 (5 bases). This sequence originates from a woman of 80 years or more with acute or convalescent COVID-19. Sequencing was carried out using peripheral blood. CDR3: CASRGQGVTGELFF. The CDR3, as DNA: TGTGCCAGCAGGGGGCAGGGTGTCACCGGGGAGCTGTTTTTT.